The 11 T cell receptor beta chains listed next were all sequenced from one sample in a study of blood T cells in healthy people across ages. Combining a sample-barcoded 5' primer with a J-beta primer mix, a second PCR ran for roughly 6 to 11 cycles. TCRdb reanalysed the 5' RACE reads using MiXCR and keeps one entry per CDR3 protein. The sample yields approximately 670,000 distinct CDR3 sequences, roughly 41% seen once. The specimen was blood. These TCRs come from a man older than 75 in good health.

This clonotype occurred a few times. The chain combines TRBV20-1 with TRBJ2-3; D is perhaps TRBD1 (6 bases). The CDR3 contains 13 residues. Germline values: CDR1 DFQATT, CDR2 SNEGSKA (reference sequence). The V end was cut by 1 base, the J end by 3 bases, with 8 bases between. Here the CDR3 DNA reads TGCAGTGCTAGAGTAACAGGGACAGATACGCAGTATTTT. Residues: CSARVTGTDTQYF.

This clonotype was seen a few times. CDR3 in amino acids: CSASTFMTGGEETQYF. The CDR3 nucleotides are TGCAGTGCTAGCACTTTTATGACAGGGGGCGAGGAGACCCAGTACTTC. The gene calls are TRBV20-1 and TRBJ2-7; 10 nucleotides align to TRBD1. The end of the DNA is better explained by TRBJ2-5, so the J call may be wrong. Germline CDR1 reads DFQATT; CDR2 reads SNEGSKA (reference sequence). This CDR3 is 16 amino acids long.

The chain couples TRBV29-1 to TRBJ1-1; possible D gene TRBD1, 6 bases. The CDR3 is made up of 14 amino acids. Trimming pared 7 bases from V and 2 bases from J, leaving 17 bases between. Looked up from germline, CDR1 is SQVTM and CDR2 is ANQGSEA. The CDR3, as DNA: TGCAGCGGTTCCGACAGGAGCTTCAACACTGAAGCTTTCTTT. Translation: CSGSDRSFNTEAFF.

This clonotype was picked up a small number of times. The chain employs TRBV6-5 and TRBJ2-4; 9 bases are shared with TRBD1. The assigned J gene may be wrong: the sequence end matches TRBJ2-7 better. Germline V gives CDR1 MNHEY, CDR2 SVGAGI. The length of the CDR3 is 15 residues. CDR3 bases: TGTGCCAGCCAAATCGGGGGGACAGGGTCCCACGAGCAGTACTTC. The encoded protein is CASQIGGTGSHEQYF.

This clonotype was observed once. V gene TRBV2 combines with J gene TRBJ1-4; 8 positions agree with TRBD1. V was clipped by 6 bases and J by 7 bases; unmatched bases: 19. This CDR3 spans 18 amino acids. The germline V gene has CDR1 SNHLY and CDR2 FYNNEI. The CDR3 DNA reads TGTGCCAGCAGCCCCATTAGGGGGACAGGTGGTGCGGGTGAAAAACTGTTTTTT. Residues: CASSPIRGTGGAGEKLFF. Full variable domain (missing parts from reference TRBV2 and TRBJ1-4): EPEVTQTPSHQVTQMGQEVILRCVPISNHLYFYWYRQILGQKVEFLVSFYNNEISEKSEIFDDQFSVERPDGSNFTLKIRSTKLEDSAMYFCASSPIRGTGGAGEKLFFGSGTQLSVL.

The chain recombines TRBV14 with TRBJ2-3; D remains unclear. Germline lookup yields CDR1 SGHDN and CDR2 FVKESK. There are 16 residues in the CDR3. Trimming took off 5 bases at V and 9 bases at J, with 24 bases between the two ends. DNA for the CDR3: TGTGCCAGCAGCTCCGGGCAGCAGATCCCCCCCAACACGCAGTATTTT. It codes for CASSSGQQIPPNTQYF.

V and J are TRBV7-2 and TRBJ2-3, with 11 bases fitting TRBD2. The CDR3 totals 16 residues. J was trimmed by 7 bases and V by 1 base; bases with no gene match: 7. Germline CDR1 is SGHTA and CDR2 is FQGNSA. The DNA for the CDR3 is TGTGCCAGCAGCTTAGGACTAGCGGGATCCGGGTATACGCAGTATTTT. Protein: CASSLGLAGSGYTQYF.

The chain uses TRBV12-5 and TRBJ1-5, with D unresolved. The CDR3 covers 13 residues. Between the trimmed V and J ends, which lost 1 base and 9 bases, there was a span of 10 bases. CDR1 is LGHNT, CDR2 FRNRAP, per germline. The CDR3 DNA is TGTGCTAGTGGTTTGGACACCCTGGGGCCCCAGCATTTT. Amino acid sequence: CASGLDTLGPQHF.

This clonotype was seen at least ten times. The rearrangement joins TRBV6-2 or TRBV6-3 to TRBJ2-6; D gene ambiguous. The CDR3 is made up of 15 amino acids. Germline V lookup: CDR1 MNHEY, CDR2 SVGEGT. V was pared by 7 bases and J by 0 bases, with 10 bases between. CDR3 coding DNA: TGTGCCAGCACGGCGAGCTACTCTGGGGCCAACGTCCTGACTTTC. Translating it yields CASTASYSGANVLTF.

This clonotype was recorded once. The rearrangement joins TRBV6-2 or TRBV6-3 to TRBJ2-2, with TRBD2 identical over 10 bases. The CDR3 spans 17 residues. CDR1 is MNHEY and CDR2 is SVGEGT in the germline V gene. V shed 5 bases and J 4 bases; nucleotides not matched to a gene: 10. CDR3 region: CASSSRLAGLVTGELFF. The DNA of the CDR3 is TGTGCCAGCAGTAGCCGACTAGCGGGCCTCGTCACCGGGGAGCTGTTTTTT.

This clonotype was counted between two and nine times. The V and J genes are TRBV4-3 and TRBJ2-3; TRBD1 is a possible D gene (6 bases). The CDR3 sequence is 15 residues long. The V gene's germline CDR1 is LGHNA and CDR2 YSLEER. With 0 bases removed from V and 5 bases from J, the gap between germline ends came to 12 bases. CDR3: CASSQDTGSGDTQYF. The DNA of the CDR3 is TGCGCCAGCAGCCAAGATACAGGGTCCGGAGATACGCAGTATTTT.